The T cell receptor beta chain under discussion was sequenced for a study of cytomegalovirus exposure and HLA in healthy donors. Amplification used 60 Vbeta primers and 13 Jbeta primers. Sequencing used immunoSEQ multiplex PCR; TCRdb keeps in-frame clones, though not all of them. Here the sample spans approximately 87,000 clones, 81% being singletons. Study-level points and caveats: What a later analysis showed was that several of the most significant clusters appeared linked to common viral pathogens.

At sampling all donors were nominally healthy, likely with unrecorded immune exposures. Germline loops: CDR1 SQVTM, CDR2 ANQGSEA. This CDR3 spans 14 amino acids. The J segment lost 1 base and the V segment lost 4 bases, leaving 3 bases of the junction unmatched. Points on this clone: Its antigen is currently unknown.

Sequencing was done on a sample of PBMCs. The genes are TRBV29-1 and TRBJ2-1; 8 bases agree with TRBD2. This receptor was taken from a woman between 65 and 79 years old in good health and CMV-seropositive. The CDR3 bases are TGCAGCGTTGTTGGGACTAGTTCCTACAATGAGCAGTTCTTC. Encoded protein: CSVVGTSSYNEQFF.